Each of the 19 T cell receptor beta chains below was sequenced from the same sample in a study of T cells in Graves' hyperthyroidism and ophthalmopathy. The TCR beta CDR3 regions underwent amplification using RNA transcripts as the source. During a first-round RT-PCR of the TCR CDR3, the HTBI primer set was used. In TCRdb, the multiplex PCR reads were re-called with MiXCR into one record per CDR3 protein. The sample records fewer than 300,000 distinct CDR3 sequences, 20% to 30% being singletons. Sample: blood. The receptors shown here come from a man aged 40-55 years with Graves' hyperthyroidism that later progressed to Graves' ophthalmopathy.

The table lists this clonotype with many counts. The rearrangement joins TRBV9 to TRBJ1-1; a possible D gene is TRBD1 (6 bases). Trimming took 1 base from V and 7 from J, leaving 11 bases between them. The V gene's germline CDR1 is SGDLS and CDR2 YYNGEE. The CDR3 is 13 amino acids. The CDR3: CASSVIGGDEAFF. The CDR3 DNA reads TGTGCCAGCAGCGTAATAGGGGGGGATGAAGCTTTCTTT.

There are many counts of this clonotype. The chain joins TRBV15 to TRBJ2-5; 9 bases are shared with TRBD1. Germline V CDR1 and CDR2: LNHNV, YYDKDF (reference sequence). The CDR3 is 14 residues long. Trimming removed 6 bases from V and 5 bases from J; junction bases left unmatched: 7. The CDR3: CATREYRGQETQYF. In DNA, the CDR3 is TGTGCCACCAGGGAATACAGGGGGCAGGAGACCCAGTACTTC.

This clonotype has at least ten counts. The V and J genes are TRBV11-2 and TRBJ2-2; 8 bases are a match to TRBD1. Losses at the gene ends were 6 bases for V and 4 bases for J; bases not matched to a gene: 10. This CDR3 has 16 amino acids. CDR1 is SGHAT and CDR2 is FQNNGV in the germline V gene. The CDR3 spells CASRLFQGAPTGELFF. The CDR3 DNA sequence: TGTGCCAGCAGGTTATTTCAGGGGGCGCCCACCGGGGAGCTGTTTTTT.

Only a few counts were recorded for this clonotype. The chain is built from TRBV12-3 or TRBV12-4 and TRBJ2-7; 9 bases match TRBD1. The CDR3 totals 15 residues. V shed 4 bases, J shed 5 bases, and the junction held 9 bases outside the gene matches. Written as DNA, the CDR3 is TGTGCCAGCAGTTCGACTTTAACAGGGGGCAACGAGCAGTACTTC. Encoded protein: CASSSTLTGGNEQYF.

This clonotype has at least ten counts. This chain joins TRBV5-4 and TRBJ2-2; weak D call: TRBD2 (6 bases). V was cut by 6 bases and J by 4 bases, with 13 bases left in between. Germline CDR1 is SGHNT and CDR2 is YYREEE (reference sequence). CDR3 size: 14 residues. CDR3 bases: TGTGCCAGCACCCAGGGAGGAGGCACCGGGGAGCTGTTTTTT. Its translation is CASTQGGGTGELFF.

This clonotype was counted many times. The gene calls are TRBV11-1 and TRBJ2-7, with 7 bases that match TRBD1. Germline CDR1 reads SGHAT; CDR2 reads FQDESV (reference sequence). The junction had 10 bases not matched to a gene; V was cut back by 5 bases and J by 3 bases. This CDR3 region has 15 residues. This CDR3 reads CASSPNYRGSYEQYF. DNA for the CDR3: TGTGCCAGCAGCCCGAACTACAGGGGAAGCTACGAGCAGTACTTC.

This rearrangement joins TRBV7-6 to TRBJ2-7; tentatively, D is TRBD2 (6 bases). From germline, CDR1 is SGHVS and CDR2 FNYEAQ. The V end was cut by 5 bases, the J end by 0 bases, with 20 bases between. This CDR3 spans 17 amino acids. This chain's CDR3 is CASSPTPGLPLSYEQYF. The DNA for the CDR3 is TGTGCCAGCAGCCCAACCCCGGGACTTCCCCTCTCCTACGAGCAGTACTTC. The entire variable domain, with the rest obtained from reference TRBV7-6 and TRBJ2-7, is as follows: GAGVSQSPRYKVTKRGQDVALRCDPISGHVSLYWYRQALGQGPEFLTYFNYEAQQDKSGLPNDRFSAERPEGSISTLTIQRTEQRDSAMYRCASSPTPGLPLSYEQYFGPGTRLTVT.

The chain combines TRBV6-2 or TRBV6-3 with TRBJ2-5, with 7 positions matching TRBD2. The length of the CDR3 is 16 residues. The germline gives CDR1 MNHEY, CDR2 SVGEGT. V gave up 7 bases and J gave up 2 bases; unmatched junction bases: 13. Here the CDR3 DNA reads TGTGCCAGCATACCCGGGCAGGCGGGAGTGCAAGAGACCCAGTACTTC. This sequence encodes CASIPGQAGVQETQYF.

This chain connects TRBV11-2 to TRBJ2-2; D might be TRBD1 or TRBD2, each matching 5 bases. V was pared by 2 bases and J by 7 bases, with 26 bases between. This CDR3 has 19 residues. Germline CDR1 and CDR2: SGHAT and FQNNGV. The CDR3 DNA reads as TGTGCCAGCAGCTTATTTGGGACCGGATACCTTCTGAACGGCGGGGAGCTGTTTTTT. Amino acids: CASSLFGTGYLLNGGELFF.

This clonotype was observed at least ten times. The genes are TRBV6-1 and TRBJ2-2, with D possibly called TRBD1 or TRBD2 (5 bases each). The CDR3 contains 14 residues. Germline V gene data show CDR1 as MNHNS and CDR2 as SASEGT. Trimming pared 6 bases from V and 1 base from J, leaving 9 bases between. The CDR3 DNA follows: TGTGCCAGCAGAGGGACGGGGAACACCGGGGAGCTGTTTTTT. Amino acid sequence: CASRGTGNTGELFF.

This clonotype appeared many times. The genes are TRBV28 and TRBJ1-2; D call uncertain. The V gene lost 5 bases and the J gene lost 8 bases, with 9 bases spanning the gap. Germline V lookup: CDR1 MDHEN, CDR2 SYDVKM. This CDR3 is 11 amino acids long. The CDR3 nucleotides are TGTGCCAGCAGTGGCGGGGTCGGCTACACCTTC. The encoded protein is CASSGGVGYTF.

This clonotype was picked up many times. The chain has TRBV10-3 and TRBJ2-5, with D possibly TRBD1 on 5 matching bases. The V and J ends lost 10 bases and 5 bases respectively, with 20 bases between them. Germline CDR1 ENHRY, CDR2 SYGVKD. This CDR3 spans 14 amino acids. The CDR3 DNA reads as TGTGCCACCCAACTGACTGGGGCCACGGAGACCCAGTACTTC. As protein: CATQLTGATETQYF.

This chain connects TRBV2 to TRBJ2-7; D may be TRBD2 (5 bases). Looked up from germline, CDR1 is SNHLY and CDR2 is FYNNEI. Trimming stripped 7 bases from V and 1 base from J, with 11 bases between. The CDR3 has 13 amino acids. CDR3 in DNA: TGTGCCAGCATCCTACTAGTTTCCTACGAGCAGTACTTC. Translating it yields CASILLVSYEQYF. Looking up the rest from reference TRBV2 and TRBJ2-7 gives the full variable domain: EPEVTQTPSHQVTQMGQEVILRCVPISNHLYFYWYRQILGQKVEFLVSFYNNEISEKSEIFDDQFSVERPDGSNFTLKIRSTKLEDSAMYFCASILLVSYEQYFGPGTRLTVT.

This clonotype occurred many times. The rearrangement uses TRBV20-1 and TRBJ1-1; no clear D gene. This CDR3 spans 12 amino acids. Trimming left V 6 bases short and J 1 base short, with 9 bases between. Germline loops: CDR1 DFQATT, CDR2 SNEGSKA (reference sequence). The CDR3 DNA is TGCAGTGCCCGGACCGCGAACACTGAAGCTTTCTTT. This sequence encodes CSARTANTEAFF.

This clonotype was seen more than once but under ten times. This sequence joins TRBV7-9 and TRBJ2-5, with 7 positions matching TRBD1. In germline, CDR1 is SEHNR, CDR2 FQNEAQ (reference sequence). V dropped 4 bases and J dropped 5; count of bases not matched to a gene: 10. The CDR3 has 15 amino acids. CDR3 coding DNA: TGTGCCAGCAGCTCCTCAGGGGGTTTCGATGAGACCCAGTACTTC. This sequence encodes CASSSSGGFDETQYF.

This clonotype has ten or more counts. This chain uses TRBV11-2 with TRBJ1-3, with D unclear. Germline CDR1 is SGHAT and CDR2 is FQNNGV. V lost 5 bases and J 7 bases, leaving 9 bases between the germline ends. The CDR3 is 12 amino acids. The CDR3 loop reads CASSPSTNTIYF. The CDR3 DNA is TGTGCCAGCAGCCCATCGACTAACACCATATATTTT.

V usage is TRBV20-1 and J usage is TRBJ2-5, with 10 bases aligning to TRBD2. V lost 6 bases, J lost 5 bases, and 9 bases stayed unmatched. Per the germline V gene, CDR1 is DFQATT and CDR2 is SNEGSKA (reference sequence). The CDR3 contains 14 residues. The CDR3 region is CSAYPSGRRETQYF. CDR3 sequence (DNA): TGCAGTGCGTATCCTAGCGGGAGAAGGGAGACCCAGTACTTC.

At least ten counts were recorded for this clonotype. The chain joins TRBV18 to TRBJ1-5, with TRBD1 matching over 7 bases. The V and J ends lost 3 bases and 3 bases, in that order; junction bases with no gene match: 8. There are 16 residues in the CDR3. CDR1 is KGHSH and CDR2 is LQKENI in the germline V gene. The CDR3, as DNA: TGTGCCAGCTCACCCTCGACAGGGCTAACCAATCAGCCCCAGCATTTT. It codes for CASSPSTGLTNQPQHF.

In this sample, this clonotype turned up many times. The V gene is TRBV10-1, the J gene TRBJ2-2, with 7 bases lining up with TRBD1. Germline assignment: CDR1 WNHNN and CDR2 SYGVQD (reference sequence). With V trimmed by 8 bases and J by 1 base, 4 bases remained unmatched. This CDR3 is 14 amino acids long. The CDR3 DNA reads as TGCGCCAGCCAGCGACAGGGGAACACCGGGGAGCTGTTTTTT. It is translated as CASQRQGNTGELFF.